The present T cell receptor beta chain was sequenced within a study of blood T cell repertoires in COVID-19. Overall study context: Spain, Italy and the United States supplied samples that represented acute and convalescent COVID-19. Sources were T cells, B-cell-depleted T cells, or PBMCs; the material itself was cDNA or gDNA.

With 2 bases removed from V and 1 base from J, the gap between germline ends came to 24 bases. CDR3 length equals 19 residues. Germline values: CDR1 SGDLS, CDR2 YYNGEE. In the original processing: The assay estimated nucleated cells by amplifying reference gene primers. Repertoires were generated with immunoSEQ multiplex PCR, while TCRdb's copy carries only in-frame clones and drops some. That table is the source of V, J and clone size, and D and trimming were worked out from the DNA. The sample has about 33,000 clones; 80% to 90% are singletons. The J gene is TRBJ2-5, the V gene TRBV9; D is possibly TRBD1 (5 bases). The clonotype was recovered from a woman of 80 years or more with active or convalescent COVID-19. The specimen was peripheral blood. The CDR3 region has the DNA TGTGCCAGCAGCGTCGGTCACTTTACCCAGGGTCAGTTCCAAGAGACCCAGTACTTC. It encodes CASSVGHFTQGQFQETQYF.